One and the same sample provided the 21 T cell receptor beta chains below, sequenced in a study of a mutant IDH1 vaccine in newly diagnosed glioma. Produced via immunoSEQ multiplex PCR; TCRdb's table is partial and in-frame only. The sample lists more than 30,000 clones, about 80% occurring once. Time point given: week 47, end of study. With topical imiquimod, each dose of the vaccine consisted of 300 ug of mutant IDH1 20-mer peptide. These TCRs' antigens remain unknown. The material was PBMCs, obtained from a glioma patient whose treatment included an IDH1 peptide vaccine. These receptors were obtained from a man younger than 40 with glioma.

The V call is TRBV11-2, the J call TRBJ1-4, with D tentatively TRBD1 (5 bases). Trimming cost V 3 bases and J 13 bases, with 12 bases left between them. This CDR3 has 12 residues. Germline values: CDR1 SGHAT, CDR2 FQNNGV. CDR3 in amino acids: CASSFEGTTLFF. The CDR3 nucleotides are TGTGCCAGCAGCTTTGAGGGGACGACACTGTTTTTT.

This clone came up a few times. The V gene is TRBV6-5, the J gene TRBJ1-1, with TRBD1 as a possible D gene (6 bases). The CDR3 sequence is 14 residues long. V lost 5 bases, J lost 0 bases, and 10 bases lay in between. Germline lookup yields CDR1 MNHEY and CDR2 SVGAGI. DNA of the CDR3: TGTGCCAGCAGTCGACAGGCCATGAACACTGAAGCTTTCTTT. Translated, it gives CASSRQAMNTEAFF.

This chain uses TRBV11-3 with TRBJ2-5; the D gene is possibly TRBD2 (6 bases). Germline-derived CDR1 and CDR2 are SGHNT and YENEEA. Between the trimmed V and J ends, which lost 2 bases and 1 base, there was a span of 26 bases. The CDR3 has 20 residues. The CDR3 loop reads CASSLIPGLTGLSPQETQYF. CDR3 DNA sequence: TGTGCCAGCAGCTTAATTCCGGGCCTTACGGGACTTTCACCCCAAGAGACCCAGTACTTC.

This clone was found a few times. The rearrangement uses TRBV9 and TRBJ1-1, with D tentatively TRBD1 (5 bases). Trimming shortened V by 4 bases and J by 2 bases, and 9 bases separated the two germline ends. Germline CDR1 and CDR2: SGDLS and YYNGEE. The CDR3 totals 13 residues. The CDR3 loop reads CASSTQGNTEAFF. For the CDR3, the DNA is TGTGCCAGCAGCACCCAGGGCAACACTGAAGCTTTCTTT.

This clone has only one observation. This chain links TRBV7-8 with TRBJ1-1; D is unclear. Germline loops: CDR1 SGHVS, CDR2 FQNEAQ. This CDR3 is built from 19 residues. V lost 2 bases to trimming and J lost 0 bases, with 22 bases between them. Here the CDR3 DNA reads TGTGCCAGCAGCTTATACGGGTCCGGGGAGCCGGTCATGAACACTGAAGCTTTCTTT. It specifies CASSLYGSGEPVMNTEAFF.

The V call is TRBV30, the J call TRBJ1-3, with 7 nucleotides matching TRBD1. V was pared by 5 bases and J by 3 bases, with 7 bases of the junction left unmatched. There are 14 residues in the CDR3. Germline CDR1 is GTSNPN and CDR2 is SVGIG (reference sequence). Here the CDR3 reads CAWLKQGYGNTIYF. The CDR3 DNA reads as TGTGCCTGGCTCAAACAGGGGTATGGAAACACCATATATTTT.

This CDR3 reads CASSITPDRGLWSGYTF. CDR3 DNA sequence: TGTGCCAGTAGTATAACCCCGGACAGGGGGCTCTGGAGTGGCTACACCTTC. V and J are TRBV19 and TRBJ1-2; TRBD1 aligns across 11 bases. Looked up from germline, CDR1 is LNHDA and CDR2 is SQIVND (reference sequence). The CDR3 extends over 17 amino acids. V lost 2 bases, J lost 7 bases, and 12 bases stayed unmatched.

This chain connects TRBV19 to TRBJ2-2, with a possible D match to TRBD2 (5 bases). V lost 6 bases, J lost 0 bases, and 11 bases lay in between. The CDR3 totals 15 residues. The germline CDR1 and CDR2 sequences are LNHDA and SQIVND (reference sequence). The CDR3 here is CASSLTNSNTGELFF. Here the CDR3 DNA reads TGTGCCAGTAGCTTGACTAACTCGAACACCGGGGAGCTGTTTTTT.

The J gene is TRBJ1-5, the V gene TRBV10-1, with D perhaps TRBD1 (5 bases). CDR3 size: 13 residues. CDR1 is WNHNN, CDR2 SYGVQD, per germline (reference sequence). Trimming left V 6 bases short and J 0 bases short, with 6 bases between. The CDR3: CASSRDSNQPQHF. DNA of the CDR3: TGCGCCAGCAGCAGGGATAGCAATCAGCCCCAGCATTTT.

This clone was recorded once. The rearrangement links TRBV2 to TRBJ2-7; D possibly uses TRBD1 or TRBD2 (7 bases each). In germline, CDR1 is SNHLY, CDR2 FYNNEI. The CDR3 runs to 15 residues. With 2 bases removed from V and 1 base from J, the gap between germline ends came to 12 bases. The CDR3 spells CASSESQGGSYEQYF. CDR3 nucleotides: TGTGCCAGCAGTGAAAGCCAGGGGGGGTCCTACGAGCAGTACTTC. Looking up the rest from reference TRBV2 and TRBJ2-7 gives the full variable domain: EPEVTQTPSHQVTQMGQEVILRCVPISNHLYFYWYRQILGQKVEFLVSFYNNEISEKSEIFDDQFSVERPDGSNFTLKIRSTKLEDSAMYFCASSESQGGSYEQYFGPGTRLTVT.

The V and J genes are TRBV30 and TRBJ2-7, with 10 bases matching TRBD2. The CDR3 totals 19 residues. Germline CDR1 is GTSNPN and CDR2 is SVGIG (reference sequence). V gave up 3 bases and J gave up 0 bases; unmatched junction bases: 17. The CDR3 is CAWRGLAGVFPKSSYEQYF. DNA of the CDR3: TGTGCCTGGAGGGGGCTAGCGGGAGTTTTCCCTAAGAGCTCCTACGAGCAGTACTTC.

V and J are TRBV30 and TRBJ1-3, with D uncertain. This CDR3 comprises 14 residues. Trimming removed 2 bases at V and 9 bases at J, with 17 bases between. The germline V gene has CDR1 GTSNPN and CDR2 SVGIG (reference sequence). Here the CDR3 reads CAWSIGGEESTIYF. DNA for the CDR3: TGTGCCTGGAGTATCGGCGGCGAGGAAAGCACCATATATTTT.

Only one count was recorded for this clone. This chain joins TRBV30 and TRBJ2-2; either TRBD1 or TRBD2 may supply D (6 bases each). The CDR3 is made up of 17 amino acids. CDR1 GTSNPN and CDR2 SVGIG come from the germline V gene (reference sequence). The ends were cut back, 5 bases at V and 5 bases at J, with 24 bases in the middle. The CDR3 sequence: CAWAPRVGGWGTGELFF. CDR3 sequence (DNA): TGTGCCTGGGCTCCCCGGGTGGGGGGCTGGGGAACCGGGGAGCTGTTTTTT. The full variable domain, its missing parts supplied by reference TRBV30 and TRBJ2-2, is SQTIHQWPATLVQPVGSPLSLECTVEGTSNPNLYWYRQAAGRGLQLLFYSVGIGQISSEVPQNLSASRPQDRQFILSSKKLLLSDSGFYLCAWAPRVGGWGTGELFFGEGSRLTVL.

The chain uses TRBV6-1 and TRBJ2-3; D is unclear. The CDR3 consists of 14 residues. The germline V and J ends were trimmed by 4 bases and 0 bases, with 8 bases remaining between them. Germline V gene lookup returns CDR1 MNHNS and CDR2 SASEGT. The CDR3 bases are TGTGCCAGCAGTGCTTTGGGGAGCACAGATACGCAGTATTTT. Translated, it gives CASSALGSTDTQYF.

A single count supports this clone. As DNA, the CDR3 is TGTGCCAGCACGGAAGACGGGTTCTACGAGCAGTACTTC. Residues: CASTEDGFYEQYF. The genes are TRBV2 and TRBJ2-7; D gene uncertain. Between the trimmed V and J ends, which lost 7 bases and 3 bases, there was a span of 13 bases. CDR1 and CDR2 (germline): SNHLY, FYNNEI. The CDR3 is made up of 13 amino acids. The full variable domain, rest sourced from reference TRBV2 and TRBJ2-7, is EPEVTQTPSHQVTQMGQEVILRCVPISNHLYFYWYRQILGQKVEFLVSFYNNEISEKSEIFDDQFSVERPDGSNFTLKIRSTKLEDSAMYFCASTEDGFYEQYFGPGTRLTVT.

The chain combines TRBV5-1 with TRBJ1-5, with a tentative D call TRBD1 (5 bases). This CDR3 has 16 amino acids. Trimming left V 0 bases short and J 3 bases short, with 13 bases between. Germline CDR1 reads SGHRS; CDR2 reads YFSETQ. The CDR3 here is CASSLEGGADNQPQHF. The CDR3 DNA reads as TGCGCCAGCAGCTTGGAGGGAGGGGCAGACAATCAGCCCCAGCATTTT. Supplemented by reference TRBV5-1 and TRBJ1-5, the full variable domain reads KAGVTQTPRYLIKTRGQQVTLSCSPISGHRSVSWYQQTPGQGLQFLFEYFSETQRNKGNFPGRFSGRQFSNSRSEMNVSTLELGDSALYLCASSLEGGADNQPQHFGDGTRLSIL.

The chain employs TRBV30 and TRBJ2-3, with TRBD2 matching over 12 bases. The CDR3 covers 15 residues. J lost 4 bases, V lost 2 bases, and 4 bases had no gene match. Per germline, CDR1 GTSNPN and CDR2 SVGIG (reference sequence). CDR3 amino acids: CAWSHASGRADTQYF. Here the CDR3 DNA reads TGTGCCTGGAGTCACGCTAGCGGGAGGGCAGATACGCAGTATTTT. The full variable domain, rest sourced from reference TRBV30 and TRBJ2-3, is SQTIHQWPATLVQPVGSPLSLECTVEGTSNPNLYWYRQAAGRGLQLLFYSVGIGQISSEVPQNLSASRPQDRQFILSSKKLLLSDSGFYLCAWSHASGRADTQYFGPGTRLTVL.

This clone was seen once. CDR3 sequence (DNA): TGTGCCAGCTCACCAATTGACAGTACTGGAAACACCATATATTTT. This gives the protein CASSPIDSTGNTIYF. The V and J genes are TRBV18 and TRBJ1-3, with a weak D call TRBD1 (5 bases). Germline-derived CDR1 and CDR2 are KGHSH and LQKENI. With 2 bases removed from V and 2 bases from J, the gap between germline ends came to 10 bases. This CDR3 comprises 15 residues.

The V gene is TRBV7-2, the J gene TRBJ1-2; 9 bases are a match to TRBD1. CDR1 SGHTA and CDR2 FQGNSA come from the germline V gene. CDR3 length equals 14 residues. V lost 6 bases, J lost 13 bases, and 15 bases stayed unmatched. CDR3 DNA sequence: TGTGCCAGCAGATACCCGGGACAGGGAAGATCTCCCACCTTC. It yields the protein CASRYPGQGRSPTF.

V gene TRBV10-1 combines with J gene TRBJ2-1; 11 bases agree with TRBD2. The CDR3 has 12 amino acids. Germline V gene data show CDR1 as WNHNN and CDR2 as SYGVQD (reference sequence). J gave up 10 bases and V 6 bases, and 2 bases lay outside the gene matches. CDR3 in amino acids: CASSASGREQFF. The CDR3 nucleotides read TGCGCCAGCAGCGCTAGCGGGAGGGAGCAGTTCTTC.

The chain uses TRBV4-3 and TRBJ2-2; D possibly corresponds to TRBD1 (6 bases). CDR1 and CDR2 (germline): LGHNA, YSLEER. Trimming removed 4 bases at V and 6 bases at J, with 18 bases between. The CDR3 extends over 16 amino acids. CDR3 region: CASSRHRANVAGELFF. The CDR3 DNA reads TGCGCCAGCAGCCGACACAGGGCGAATGTCGCCGGGGAGCTGTTTTTT.